The text below deals with one T cell receptor beta chain. The antigen is undetermined. A junction end diverges from the germline sequence, so it may reflect a read error. These data are taken from a study of T cell responses to AZD1222 COVID-19 vaccine. Some clones are missing from TCRdb's copy, which holds only in-frame ones; the method was immunoSEQ multiplex PCR. The sample lists 140,000 or so clones; roughly 90% were seen once. The study's findings and limits: Repertoire sampling happened only post peak T cell response.

Per germline, CDR1 SEHNR and CDR2 FQNEAQ (reference sequence). The CDR3 is made up of 10 amino acids. This receptor was identified in an adult who received the AZD1222 COVID-19 vaccine. The sequencing used peripheral blood, collected 28 days after the second AZD1222 dose. This rearrangement joins TRBV7-9 to TRBJ1-2; D is ambiguous. The CDR3 nucleotides are TGTGCCAGCGCCGCGGATGGCTACGCCTTC. The encoded protein is CASAADGYAF.